Below are 31 T cell receptor beta chains sequenced from a single sample in a study of blood T cell repertoires in COVID-19. This table comes from immunoSEQ multiplex PCR, and its TCRdb copy is limited to in-frame clones, with some not included. The table shows about 200,000 clones, with around 92% occurring only once. Sequenced input: PBMCs or T cells enriched from blood (not recorded which). Source of these receptors: a woman younger than 30 who had recovered from COVID-19.

The V call is TRBV3-1 (or the pseudogene TRBV3-2), the J call TRBJ2-5, with TRBD2 matching over 7 bases. The germline CDR1 and CDR2 sequences are LGHDT and YNNKEL (reference sequence). The CDR3 loop spans 14 amino acids. V was pared by 6 bases and J by 2 bases, with 6 bases of the junction left unmatched. The DNA for the CDR3 is TGTGCCAGCAGAGGTTGGGAGGGACAAGAGACCCAGTACTTC. It encodes CASRGWEGQETQYF.

The chain couples TRBV28 to TRBJ1-2; D uncertain. The germline V gene has CDR1 MDHEN and CDR2 SYDVKM. This CDR3 has 13 residues. Trimming took off 7 bases at V and 1 base at J, with 10 bases between the two ends. The CDR3 nucleotides are TGTGCCAGCACCCTAGTCGGTAACTATGGCTACACCTTC. As protein: CASTLVGNYGYTF.

The gene calls are TRBV30 and TRBJ1-2; TRBD1 agrees at 8 bases. The CDR3 runs 13 residues. CDR1 GTSNPN and CDR2 SVGIG come from the germline V gene (reference sequence). The ends lost 2 bases at V and 6 bases at J; junction bases unmatched: 5. The CDR3 bases are TGTGCCTGGAGTCCCGACAGGGGAGATGGCTACACCTTC. Translation gives CAWSPDRGDGYTF.

J is TRBJ2-7 and V is TRBV7-9, with TRBD1 matching over 7 bases. The V segment lost 5 bases and the J segment 2 bases; nucleotides outside the gene matches: 3. The CDR3 length is 13 residues. CDR1 and CDR2 (germline): SEHNR, FQNEAQ (reference sequence). The CDR3 here is CASSEDRPYEQYF. DNA of the CDR3: TGTGCCAGCAGCGAGGACAGGCCCTACGAGCAGTACTTC.

As for this clone: One end of the junction fails to match germline, which may point to a read error. The chain is built from TRBV11-2 and TRBJ2-7; TRBD1 aligns across 8 bases. The CDR3 has 13 residues. Germline V CDR1 and CDR2: SGHAT, FQNNGV. The DNA for the CDR3 is TGTGCCAGCAGCTTAGCCTCAGGGGGCCGTCTTAGCTTC. Protein: CASSLASGGRLSF.

V usage is TRBV7-2 and J usage is TRBJ2-1; 9 bases line up with TRBD2. Per germline, CDR1 SGHTA and CDR2 FQGNSA. The length of the CDR3 is 18 residues. V was clipped by 5 bases and J by 7 bases; unmatched bases: 18. In DNA, the CDR3 is TGTGCCAGCAGCCCCCGACCGCGGGGGGGAGCTTATAGGAATGAGCAGTTCTTC. Its protein is CASSPRPRGGAYRNEQFF.

The chain carries TRBV5-1 and TRBJ1-6, with 10 bases that match TRBD1. Germline V gene data show CDR1 as SGHRS and CDR2 as YFSETQ. The length of the CDR3 is 14 residues. With V trimmed by 4 bases and J by 8 bases, 3 bases remained unmatched. The CDR3 coding sequence is TGCGCCAGCAGCGGGGGACAGGGGTATTCACCCCTCCACTTT. Residues: CASSGGQGYSPLHF. The whole variable domain, remainder taken from reference TRBV5-1 and TRBJ1-6, is KAGVTQTPRYLIKTRGQQVTLSCSPISGHRSVSWYQQTPGQGLQFLFEYFSETQRNKGNFPGRFSGRQFSNSRSEMNVSTLELGDSALYLCASSGGQGYSPLHFGNGTRLTVT.

The rearrangement uses TRBV13 and TRBJ2-5; 7 positions agree with TRBD1. CDR3 length: 13 amino acids. Germline trimming cut 5 bases from V and 4 bases from J; bases unmatched to any gene: 4. The germline V gene encodes CDR1 PRHDT and CDR2 FYEKMQ (reference sequence). The CDR3 DNA reads TGTGCCAGCAGCACGACAGGGCGAGAGACCCAGTACTTC. This encodes CASSTTGRETQYF.

The V call is TRBV11-1, the J call TRBJ1-2; 12 bases map to TRBD1. The V gene's germline CDR1 is SGHAT and CDR2 FQDESV (reference sequence). The length of the CDR3 is 16 residues. V was pared by 4 bases and J by 4 bases, with 7 bases of the junction left unmatched. The CDR3, as DNA: TGTGCCAGCAGCTCCGCCGGGACAGGGGGCCCCTATGGCTACACCTTC. Protein product: CASSSAGTGGPYGYTF.

The chain is built from TRBV6-5 and TRBJ1-1; 8 bases are a match to TRBD1. V gave up 6 bases and J gave up 4 bases; unmatched junction bases: 10. The CDR3 runs 15 residues. Germline V gene data show CDR1 as MNHEY and CDR2 as SVGAGI. CDR3 sequence (DNA): TGTGCCAGCAGCACTCACCGACAGGGGAGCACTGAAGCTTTCTTT. Its translation: CASSTHRQGSTEAFF.

This chain joins TRBV11-2 and TRBJ2-7; 10 positions agree with TRBD2. The CDR3 length is 15 residues. Germline assignment: CDR1 SGHAT and CDR2 FQNNGV. The ends lost 5 bases at V and 2 bases at J; junction bases unmatched: 6. CDR3 sequence: CASSPEGLATYEQYF. The CDR3 DNA reads TGTGCCAGCAGCCCCGAGGGACTAGCGACCTACGAGCAGTACTTC.

The V and J genes are TRBV28 and TRBJ2-2; 10 nucleotides line up with TRBD1. V trimming: 6 bases; J trimming: 0 bases; junction bases outside the gene matches: 4. The V gene's germline CDR1 is MDHEN and CDR2 SYDVKM. CDR3 size: 16 residues. The CDR3 DNA reads as TGTGCCAGCAGCCTTGACAGGGGGCCGAACACCGGGGAGCTGTTTTTT. It is translated as CASSLDRGPNTGELFF.

The chain employs TRBV11-2 and TRBJ2-1; D remains unclear. Trimming took off 5 bases at V and 4 bases at J, with 9 bases between the two ends. Germline CDR1 and CDR2: SGHAT and FQNNGV. The CDR3 has 13 amino acids. The CDR3 loop reads CASSPKWYNEQFF. CDR3 coding DNA: TGTGCCAGCAGCCCTAAGTGGTACAATGAGCAGTTCTTC.

V is TRBV4-1 and J is TRBJ1-1; no clear D gene. In germline, CDR1 is MGHRA, CDR2 YSYEKL. V dropped 0 bases and J dropped 3 bases, with 8 bases sitting between them. This CDR3 is built from 14 residues. CDR3 region: CASSQDTRDTEAFF. DNA of the CDR3: TGCGCCAGCAGCCAAGACACTCGGGACACTGAAGCTTTCTTT.

The chain combines TRBV12-3 or TRBV12-4 with TRBJ1-2; 7 bases map to TRBD1. The CDR3 is 13 amino acids. Trimming took 6 bases from V and 5 from J; bases not matched to a gene: 6. DNA for the CDR3: TGTGCCAGCAGCCTAACAGGGGATTATGGCTACACCTTC. Amino acids: CASSLTGDYGYTF.

The chain carries TRBV5-1 and TRBJ1-1, with 7 nucleotides matching TRBD1. The CDR3 is made up of 14 amino acids. V was pared by 2 bases and J by 4 bases, with 5 bases of the junction left unmatched. Per the germline V gene, CDR1 is SGHRS and CDR2 is YFSETQ. CDR3 protein: CASSFSGTVTEAFF. As DNA, the CDR3 is TGCGCCAGCAGCTTCTCCGGGACAGTCACTGAAGCTTTCTTT.

The chain employs TRBV28 and TRBJ1-2; D is unresolved. The germline CDR1 and CDR2 sequences are MDHEN and SYDVKM. Trimming took off 11 bases at V and 5 bases at J, with 15 bases between the two ends. The CDR3 sequence is 12 residues long. The CDR3: CALSGVQYGYTF. In nucleotides, the CDR3 is TGTGCCCTAAGCGGGGTTCAATATGGCTACACCTTC.

The chain carries TRBV19 and TRBJ1-5, with a tentative D call TRBD1 (6 bases). Trimming took 10 bases from V and 7 from J, leaving 20 bases between them. The CDR3 is made up of 14 amino acids. Germline V gives CDR1 LNHDA, CDR2 SQIVND (reference sequence). The CDR3 loop reads CATQMAGARQPQHF. The CDR3 DNA reads TGTGCCACCCAAATGGCGGGGGCTCGGCAGCCCCAGCATTTT.

The CDR3 sequence: CAISESMGTGNYGYTF. CDR3 DNA: TGTGCCATCAGTGAGTCGATGGGGACAGGGAACTATGGCTACACCTTC. The chain combines TRBV10-3 with TRBJ1-2, with TRBD1 matching 9 bases. CDR1 is ENHRY, CDR2 SYGVKD, per germline. The CDR3 has 16 residues. J lost 2 bases, V lost 0 bases, and 4 bases had no gene match.

Only one count was recorded for this clone. This chain links TRBV11-2 with TRBJ1-1; D gene unclear. This CDR3 contains 15 residues. Trimming stripped 3 bases from V and 4 bases from J, with 15 bases between. The germline V gene encodes CDR1 SGHAT and CDR2 FQNNGV. Here the CDR3 reads CASSLTRGGGTEAFF. Here the CDR3 DNA reads TGTGCCAGCAGCTTGACTCGAGGAGGCGGCACTGAAGCTTTCTTT.

V usage is TRBV28 and J usage is TRBJ1-2; 9 nucleotides match TRBD1. The germline CDR1 and CDR2 sequences are MDHEN and SYDVKM. Losses at the gene ends were 9 bases for V and 4 bases for J; bases not matched to a gene: 15. The CDR3 is made up of 16 amino acids. CDR3 DNA sequence: TGTGCCAGTTCACGACCGGGACAGGGATTTTCCTATGGCTACACCTTC. This translates into CASSRPGQGFSYGYTF.

The sample holds a few counts of this clone. V usage is TRBV3-1 (or the pseudogene TRBV3-2) and J usage is TRBJ2-4; the D is unclear. V was clipped by 4 bases and J by 8 bases, with 18 bases between them. From germline, CDR1 is LGHDT and CDR2 YNNKEL (reference sequence). CDR3 length equals 15 residues. CDR3 region: CASSPGLAEVDIQYF. The CDR3 DNA reads TGTGCCAGCAGCCCTGGGCTCGCCGAAGTCGACATTCAGTACTTC.

This clone came up once. This sample also contains other DNA sequences that code for the same CDR3. The chain joins TRBV5-1 to TRBJ2-2; 12 bases line up with TRBD2. The CDR3 covers 17 residues. Germline V lookup: CDR1 SGHRS, CDR2 YFSETQ. J was trimmed by 5 bases and V by 2 bases; bases with no gene match: 7. The CDR3 DNA follows: TGCGCCAGCAGCTTCTACCTAGCGGGGGGGCGTACCGGGGAGCTGTTTTTT. It is translated as CASSFYLAGGRTGELFF.

This sequence joins TRBV27 and TRBJ1-6; D not certain. In germline, CDR1 is MNHEY, CDR2 SMNVEV (reference sequence). The V gene lost 7 bases and the J gene lost 3 bases, with 16 bases spanning the gap. This CDR3 comprises 16 residues. CDR3 sequence (DNA): TGTGCCAGCAAACCAGGAGGGCTCCACTATAATTCACCCCTCCACTTT. Protein: CASKPGGLHYNSPLHF.

The chain recombines TRBV5-6 with TRBJ1-1; TRBD1 might be the D (5 bases). This CDR3 region has 15 residues. Trimming took off 4 bases at V and 4 bases at J, with 17 bases between the two ends. Germline V lookup: CDR1 SGHDT, CDR2 YYEEEE. DNA of the CDR3: TGTGCCAGCAGCCCTAAGCGGGGCGCGGGCACTGAAGCTTTCTTT. Its translation: CASSPKRGAGTEAFF.

The V and J genes are TRBV2 and TRBJ1-5; D perhaps matches TRBD1 (6 bases). CDR3 length: 15 amino acids. Deletions cut 1 base from V and 2 bases from J, with 9 bases between. Germline V gene lookup returns CDR1 SNHLY and CDR2 FYNNEI. The CDR3 bases are TGTGCCAGCAGTGAAGGGGGGCTCGGCAATCAGCCCCAGCATTTT. Translating gives CASSEGGLGNQPQHF.

This chain links TRBV21-1 with TRBJ1-5. TRBV21-1 is reported as a pseudogene. This CDR3 contains 13 residues. The CDR3: CASPFRGNQPQHF. The DNA of the CDR3 is TGTGCCAGCCCGTTCCGGGGGAATCAGCCCCAGCATTTT.

This sequence joins TRBV7-6 and TRBJ1-1, with no clear D. Trimming removed 1 base from V and 5 bases from J, with 11 bases in between. The germline gives CDR1 SGHVS, CDR2 FNYEAQ. This CDR3 is 14 amino acids long. The CDR3 sequence: CASSLEEVRTEAFF. The DNA for the CDR3 is TGTGCCAGCAGCTTAGAGGAGGTGAGAACTGAAGCTTTCTTT.

V and J are TRBV19 and TRBJ2-3; 14 positions agree with TRBD2. The germline V gene has CDR1 LNHDA and CDR2 SQIVND (reference sequence). This CDR3 has 17 amino acids. The J segment lost 2 bases and the V segment lost 5 bases, leaving 6 bases of the junction unmatched. This CDR3 reads CASSPGTSGGYTDTQYF. The CDR3 region has the DNA TGTGCCAGTAGTCCCGGGACTAGCGGGGGATACACAGATACGCAGTATTTT.

The rearrangement joins TRBV12-3 or TRBV12-4 to TRBJ1-1; the match to TRBD1 covers 7 bases. This CDR3 region has 12 residues. Trimming took 5 bases from V and 7 from J; bases not matched to a gene: 4. CDR3 amino acids: CASSPGGLEAFF. The CDR3 nucleotides read TGTGCCAGCAGTCCAGGGGGGCTTGAAGCTTTCTTT.

This chain connects TRBV7-9 to TRBJ1-2, with D uncertain. The CDR3 has 17 amino acids. Germline loops: CDR1 SEHNR, CDR2 FQNEAQ (reference sequence). With 2 bases removed from V and 3 bases from J, the gap between germline ends came to 19 bases. The CDR3 nucleotides read TGTGCCAGCAGCTTAACGACTGGGGAGACACCGGACTATGGCTACACCTTC. Residues: CASSLTTGETPDYGYTF.